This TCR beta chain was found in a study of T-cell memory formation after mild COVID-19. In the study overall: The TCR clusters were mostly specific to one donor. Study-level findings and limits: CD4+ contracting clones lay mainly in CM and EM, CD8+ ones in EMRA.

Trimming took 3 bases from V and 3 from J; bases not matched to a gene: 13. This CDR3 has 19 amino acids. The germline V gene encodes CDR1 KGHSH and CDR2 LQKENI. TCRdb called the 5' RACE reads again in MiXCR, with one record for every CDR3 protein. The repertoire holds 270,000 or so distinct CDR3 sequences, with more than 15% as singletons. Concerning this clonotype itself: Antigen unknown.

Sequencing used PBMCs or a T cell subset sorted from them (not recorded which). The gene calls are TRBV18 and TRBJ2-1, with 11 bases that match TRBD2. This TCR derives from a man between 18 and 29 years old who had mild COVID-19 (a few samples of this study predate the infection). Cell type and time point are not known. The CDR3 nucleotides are TGTGCCAGCTCACCGCTCACTAGCGGGGGCCTAGGTAGCTACAATGAGCAGTTCTTC. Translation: CASSPLTSGGLGSYNEQFF.